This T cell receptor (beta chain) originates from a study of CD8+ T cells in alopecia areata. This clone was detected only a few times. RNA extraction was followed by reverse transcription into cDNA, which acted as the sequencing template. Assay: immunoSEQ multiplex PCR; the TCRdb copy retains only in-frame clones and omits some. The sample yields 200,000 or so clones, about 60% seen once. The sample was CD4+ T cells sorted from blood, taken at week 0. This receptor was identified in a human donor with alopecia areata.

In nucleotides, the CDR3 is TGTGCCAGCAGCAACCGGGACGGAGCCTACGAGCAGTACTTC. Residues: CASSNRDGAYEQYF. The chain uses TRBV9 and TRBJ2-7; D could derive from TRBD1 or TRBD2 (5 bases each). V gave up 4 bases and J gave up 2 bases, with 13 bases separating them. Germline V gene data show CDR1 as SGDLS and CDR2 as YYNGEE. This CDR3 comprises 14 residues. The full variable domain, with the rest looked up from reference TRBV9 and TRBJ2-7, is DSGVTQTPKHLITATGQRVTLRCSPRSGDLSVYWYQQSLDQGLQFLIQYYNGEERAKGNILERFSAQQFPDLHSELNLSSLELGDSALYFCASSNRDGAYEQYFGPGTRLTVT.